These T cell receptor beta chains were read from a single sample in a study of blood T cell repertoires in COVID-19. Clones were sequenced by immunoSEQ multiplex PCR, and TCRdb holds only the in-frame ones, with some missing. The repertoire holds more than 20,000 clones, with roughly 75% as singletons. Source material: peripheral blood. Receptors were obtained from a human donor in a cohort sampled during active or convalescent COVID-19. The CDR3 runs from the conserved cysteine through the conserved F or W. A D gene is named only where the DNA matches it firmly. Size is stated for part of the rows, as once, few or many counts, or as a class when the clone is expanded.

>TRBV5-1|NA|15|TRBJ2-1|NA
TGCGCCAGCAGCTTGGGAGGTCAGTTTAACAATGAGCAGTTCTTC
CASSLGGQFNNEQFF
>TRBV6-5|NA|12|TRBJ1-2|NA
TGTGCCAGCAGTTCCCTAGGTACTGGCTACACCTTC
CASSSLGTGYTF
>TRBV19|NA|12|TRBJ2-7|NA
TGTGCCACTAGGGGGGGAAACTACGAGCAGTACTTC
CATRGGNYEQYF
>TRBV11-2|NA|13|TRBJ1-6|NA
TGTGCCAGCAGCTTAGTGGCAGGGAGGCCCCTCCACTTT
CASSLVAGRPLHF
>TRBV6-1|NA|13|TRBJ1-2|NA
TGTGCCAGCAGTGAAATGGTCATGGGGGACTCCTGGTTC
CASSEMVMGDSWF
>TRBV4-1|TRBD2|16|TRBJ2-1|few
TGCGCCAGCAGCCAAGTTGCAGCGGGAGGGGACAATGAGCAGTTCTTC
CASSQVAAGGDNEQFF
>TRBV27|NA|19|TRBJ1-5|NA
TGTGCCAGCAGTTTATCGGAGAGGAGCCCCCCCGATAGCAATCAGCCCCAGCATTTT
CASSLSERSPPDSNQPQHF
>TRBV30|NA|15|TRBJ1-1|NA
TGTGCCTGGAATAGGGACATGATTTCTAACACTGAAGCTTTCTTT
CAWNRDMISNTEAFF
>TRBV11-3|NA|14|TRBJ1-1|NA
TGTGCCAGCAGCCCCCGGGGATCAGACACTGAAGCTTTCTTT
CASSPRGSDTEAFF
>TRBV18|NA|16|TRBJ1-4|NA
TGTGCCAGCTCACCCAGGATGACAGGACCTAATGAAAAACTGTTTTTT
CASSPRMTGPNEKLFF